This T cell receptor beta chain is drawn from a study of regulatory T cells in long-lasting Graves disease. This clonotype showed up many times. Time point described: newly diagnosed GD, antithyroid drugs for less than 3 months. The authors made the TCR library using RNA they extracted from PBMCs. Building of the TCR beta libraries involved iRepertoire HTBI primers and Arm-PCR of CDR3 regions. TCRdb called the multiplex PCR reads again in MiXCR, with one record for every CDR3 protein. Altogether a few hundred thousand distinct CDR3 sequences are present, roughly 21% being singletons, with the ten largest covering roughly 14%. The source is a female donor with Graves disease. The material sequenced was peripheral blood mononuclear cells (PBMCs), taken at new diagnosis, from a patient treated with antithyroid drugs.

The CDR3 bases are TGTGCCAGCAGCTTCATGGTGAATCAGCCCCAGCATTTT. It translates to CASSFMVNQPQHF. J is TRBJ1-5 and V is TRBV5-5; the D is unclear. V lost 2 bases, J lost 4 bases, and 7 bases lay in between. The CDR3 sequence is 13 residues long. The germline gives CDR1 SGHKS, CDR2 YYEKEE (reference sequence).